A selection of T cell receptor beta chains follows, all from one sample in a study of blood T cell repertoires in COVID-19. Measured with immunoSEQ multiplex PCR; TCRdb has only the in-frame clones, and not every one. There are roughly 250,000 clones in the sample; about 87% occur only once, and more than 0.95% lies in the top ten. The sample consisted of PBMCs or T cells enriched from blood (not recorded which). The receptors shown here come from a woman aged 35 to 49 with acute COVID-19. Both conserved end residues are part of each CDR3. D genes are given only for firm matches. A clone size is listed for some rows: how often the clone was seen (once, few, many), or a class if it is expanded.

v_gene	j_gene	d_gene	abundance	CDR3aa	CDR3nt
TRBV30	TRBJ2-7	-	-	CAWEGVGSYEQYF	TGTGCCTGGGAAGGGGTAGGCAGCTACGAGCAGTACTTC
TRBV15	TRBJ1-5	-	-	CATRGAAYRGNQPQHF	TGTGCCACCAGGGGGGCAGCCTACCGGGGCAATCAGCCCCAGCATTTT
TRBV28	TRBJ1-5	-	-	CASSWGQTRNQPQHF	TGTGCCAGCAGCTGGGGCCAAACCCGCAATCAGCCCCAGCATTTT
TRBV7-9	TRBJ2-1	-	-	CASSFSSRDLNNEQFF	TGTGCCAGCAGCTTCTCCTCCCGGGACTTAAACAATGAGCAGTTCTTC
TRBV13	TRBJ2-3	TRBD2	-	CASSLGKGLAGGTDTQYF	TGTGCCAGCAGCTTAGGGAAAGGACTAGCGGGAGGGACAGATACGCAGTATTTT
TRBV7-9	TRBJ2-2	-	-	CASSFLNTGELFF	TGTGCCAGCAGCTTCCTCAACACCGGGGAGCTGTTTTTT
TRBV9	TRBJ1-5	-	once	CASSVGQGSNQPQHF	TGTGCCAGCAGCGTAGGGCAGGGTTCCAATCAGCCCCAGCATTTT
TRBV5-8	TRBJ1-4	-	-	CASSLYRNEKLFF	TGTGCCAGCAGCCTTTACAGGAATGAAAAACTGTTTTTT
TRBV19	TRBJ1-1	-	few	CASSIYPGGSNTEAFF	TGTGCCAGTAGTATTTACCCGGGGGGATCGAACACTGAAGCTTTCTTT
TRBV19	TRBJ2-7	TRBD2	-	CASSATSGRARYEQYF	TGTGCCAGTAGCGCGACTAGCGGGAGGGCCAGGTACGAGCAGTACTTC
TRBV5-6	TRBJ1-6	TRBD1	-	CASSRGQGGSPLHF	TGTGCCAGCAGCAGAGGACAGGGAGGCTCACCCCTCCACTTT
TRBV11-3	TRBJ2-1	-	-	CASSLGLEGHEQFF	TGTGCCAGCAGCTTGGGACTGGAGGGGCATGAGCAGTTCTTC
TRBV19	TRBJ1-3	-	-	CASSIPGGNTIYF	TGTGCCAGTAGTATCCCCGGGGGAAACACCATATATTTT
TRBV9	TRBJ2-1	TRBD2	-	CASSPDLAGVIVGQFF	TGTGCCAGCAGTCCCGACTTAGCGGGAGTGATTGTAGGGCAGTTCTTC
TRBV5-1	TRBJ2-1	TRBD2	-	CASSSLAGDNEQFF	TGCGCCAGCAGCTCACTAGCGGGTGACAATGAGCAGTTCTTC
TRBV4-1	TRBJ2-7	-	-	CASSHRGLAVAYEQYF	TGCGCCAGCAGCCACAGGGGGTTAGCGGTGGCCTACGAGCAGTACTTC
TRBV7-9	TRBJ2-5	-	-	CASSLGTGFQETQYF	TGTGCCAGCAGCTTGGGTACAGGGTTCCAAGAGACCCAGTACTTC
TRBV28	TRBJ1-2	TRBD1	-	CASSLTTGGIDYGYTF	TGTGCCAGCAGTTTAACGACAGGGGGCATCGACTATGGCTACACCTTC
TRBV7-2	TRBJ1-4	TRBD1	once	CASSLGQGGIGEKLFF	TGTGCCAGCAGCCTCGGACAGGGGGGTATTGGGGAAAAACTGTTTTTT
TRBV6-5	TRBJ2-2	TRBD2	once	CASSLSWGGSTGELFF	TGTGCCAGCAGTTTATCCTGGGGGGGGAGCACCGGGGAGCTGTTTTTT
TRBV19	TRBJ1-4	TRBD1	-	CASSQTQGVNEKLFF	TGTGCCAGTAGTCAAACACAGGGGGTTAATGAAAAACTGTTTTTT
TRBV24-1	TRBJ2-5	-	once	CATSDLKGVLETQYF	TGTGCCACCAGTGATTTAAAGGGGGTTTTGGAGACCCAGTACTTC
TRBV7-2	TRBJ1-3	-	-	CASSLAVSGNTIYF	TGTGCCAGCAGCTTGGCAGTCTCTGGAAACACCATATATTTT
TRBV11-2	TRBJ1-5	TRBD1	once	CASSPTGVDQPQHF	TGTGCCAGCAGTCCGACAGGGGTGGATCAGCCCCAGCATTTT
TRBV7-9	TRBJ1-2	-	-	CASSFPDAAGLFYGYTF	TGTGCCAGCAGCTTCCCAGACGCGGCGGGTCTTTTCTATGGCTACACCTTC
TRBV19	TRBJ2-5	-	once	CASSVTGTQETQYF	TGTGCCAGTAGCGTTACAGGGACCCAAGAGACCCAGTACTTC
TRBV6-5	TRBJ1-1	TRBD1	-	CASSRQGAGTEAFF	TGTGCCAGCAGTCGACAGGGGGCGGGAACTGAAGCTTTCTTT
TRBV6-4	TRBJ2-7	TRBD2	-	CASSPGTSGNYEQYF	TGTGCCAGCAGTCCCGGGACTAGCGGGAACTACGAGCAGTACTTC
TRBV7-2	TRBJ1-3	-	few	CASSKGGNTGNTIYF	TGTGCCAGCAGCAAGGGGGGGAATACAGGAAACACCATATATTTT
TRBV7-3	TRBJ2-1	TRBD2	-	CASSLMASGSNEQFF	TGTGCCAGCAGCTTAATGGCTAGCGGGAGCAATGAGCAGTTCTTC
TRBV30	TRBJ1-4	TRBD1	-	CAWTRGPANEKLFF	TGTGCCTGGACTAGGGGGCCGGCTAATGAAAAACTGTTTTTT
TRBV5-1	TRBJ1-4	TRBD1	-	CASSRDREEKLFF	TGCGCCAGCAGTAGGGACAGAGAAGAAAAACTGTTTTTT
TRBV27	TRBJ1-2	TRBD1	-	CASRPPGQNGYTF	TGTGCCAGCAGACCTCCGGGACAGAATGGCTACACCTTC
TRBV19	TRBJ1-4	-	once	CASSIDLESNRDLNEKLFF	TGTGCCAGTAGTATCGATCTTGAGTCTAACAGGGATCTAAATGAAAAACTGTTTTTT
TRBV25-1	TRBJ2-7	-	-	CASSVWGSYEQYF	TGTGCCAGCAGTGTCTGGGGCAGCTACGAGCAGTACTTC
TRBV19	TRBJ2-2	TRBD2	-	CASSINLAAGTGELFF	TGTGCCAGTAGTATAAACCTAGCGGCCGGCACCGGGGAGCTGTTTTTT
TRBV11-2	TRBJ2-3	-	-	CASSRFWQDTQYF	TGTGCCAGCAGCCGTTTCTGGCAAGATACGCAGTATTTT
TRBV19	TRBJ1-4	-	-	CASQRSRVETNEKLFF	TGTGCCAGCCAGAGAAGCAGGGTTGAAACTAATGAAAAACTGTTTTTT
TRBV3-1/TRBV3-2	TRBJ1-2	-	-	CASSQGGRGYGYTF	TGTGCCAGCAGCCAAGGGGGCAGGGGCTATGGCTACACCTTC
TRBV3-1/TRBV3-2	TRBJ2-3	-	-	CASSTGVAATDTQYF	TGTGCCAGCAGCACCGGGGTCGCGGCCACAGATACGCAGTATTTT
TRBV18	TRBJ1-2	TRBD1	-	CASSVGQGDGYTF	TGTGCCAGCTCAGTCGGACAGGGGGATGGCTACACCTTC
TRBV18	TRBJ2-5	-	once	CASSNGFQETQYF	TGTGCCAGCTCAAACGGGTTTCAAGAGACCCAGTACTTC
TRBV19	TRBJ1-1	-	-	CASSIGALAEAFF	TGTGCCAGTAGTATAGGGGCATTAGCTGAAGCTTTCTTT
TRBV5-1	TRBJ2-3	-	-	CASSFMSIGGDTQYF	TGCGCCAGCAGCTTTATGAGTATTGGTGGAGATACGCAGTATTTT
TRBV18	TRBJ2-6	TRBD2	-	CASSRLGLAGVPGANVLTF	TGTGCCAGCTCACGACTGGGACTAGCGGGAGTGCCTGGGGCCAACGTCCTGACTTTC
TRBV19	TRBJ1-5	-	-	CASIISAGSNQPQHF	TGTGCCAGTATCATTTCGGCAGGTAGCAATCAGCCCCAGCATTTT
TRBV7-9	TRBJ1-2	-	-	CASSPRGSYGYTF	TGTGCCAGCAGCCCCAGGGGTTCCTATGGCTACACCTTC
TRBV19	TRBJ1-3	-	-	CASRETDISGNTIYF	TGTGCCAGTAGGGAAACGGACATCTCTGGAAACACCATATATTTT
TRBV12-3/TRBV12-4	TRBJ1-1	-	-	CASSFAGLAEAFF	TGTGCCAGCAGTTTCGCGGGTCTCGCTGAAGCTTTCTTT
TRBV6-5	TRBJ2-2	-	-	CASGLGGAGRRELFF	TGTGCCAGCGGCCTGGGGGGGGCGGGAAGGCGGGAGCTGTTTTTT